The clone carrying this T cell receptor beta chain has at least ten counts. Antigen unknown. A single record per CDR3 protein comes from TCRdb applying MiXCR to the reads. The repertoire includes roughly 240,000 distinct CDR3 sequences, around 6.2% of them detected once, and around 6.9% sits in the top ten. The CDR3 has 14 amino acids. The germline V gene encodes CDR1 MDHEN and CDR2 SYDVKM. V gave up 2 bases and J gave up 3 bases, with 10 bases separating them. The data are from a study of T cell repertoires in cytomegalovirus infection. Whole-study findings and limits: HLA-C-restricted CMV-specific TCR beta clonotypes were dominant in the ex vivo response.

Sequences were obtained from PBMCs. The sequence was obtained from a human donor in good health (CMV status not recorded). Some clones in this sample may be carry-over from other donors' samples. V is TRBV28 and J is TRBJ1-2; unclear D gene. CDR3 bases: TGTGCCAGCAGTTTACATCGGAAATACTATGGCTACACCTTC. This gives the protein CASSLHRKYYGYTF.